A selection of T cell receptor beta chains follows, all from one sample in a study of T cell clones after liver transplantation. Produced via immunoSEQ multiplex PCR; TCRdb's table is partial and in-frame only. Of approximately 3,000 clones in the sample, approximately 24% are singletons; the top ten hold roughly 16%. Their antigen targets remain unknown. The specimen was CD4+ T cells from PBMCs cultured with third-party cells. Source of these receptors: a human patient who received a liver transplant. The graft donor may have contributed some T cells. Both conserved end residues are part of each CDR3. The order of the fields is CDR3 DNA, CDR3 protein, clone size, J gene, V gene, D gene. The D gene is left open where the match is weak. Clone size is shown for a subset of rows, as once, few, many or a class of expanded clone.

TGTGCCAGCAGCCGCGGGACCGCCTTTGGGGAGCAGTACTTC,CASSRGTAFGEQYF,few,TRBJ2-7,TRBV6-1,.
TGTGCCAGCAGCCCTCTTCCCACCGGGGAGCTGTTTTTT,CASSPLPTGELFF,few,TRBJ2-2,TRBV6-5,.
TGTGCCAGCAGCTTTCTTGGGGGGACCCAGTACTTC,CASSFLGGTQYF,.,TRBJ2-5,TRBV28,.
TGTGCCAGCTTGGGACAGGGAAGAGGTGGCAATCAGCCCCAGCATTTT,CASLGQGRGGNQPQHF,.,TRBJ1-5,TRBV5-8,TRBD1
TGTGCCAGCAGTGAATGGGGGGGCTCTAATGAAAAACTGTTTTTT,CASSEWGGSNEKLFF,few,TRBJ1-4,TRBV6-1,.
TGCGCCAGCAGGAGCTACAATGAGCAGTTCTTC,CASRSYNEQFF,few,TRBJ2-1,TRBV5-1,.
TGTGCCAGCAGTTACGCCGGGACGATTACCTATAATTCACCCCTCCACTTT,CASSYAGTITYNSPLHF,few,TRBJ1-6,TRBV6-4,.
TGTGCCAGCAGTGACGGACAGGGGCGGTATGGCTACACCTTC,CASSDGQGRYGYTF,.,TRBJ1-2,TRBV6-5,TRBD1
TGTGCCAGCAGCTTGTACGCTATTGAGACCCAGTACTTC,CASSLYAIETQYF,.,TRBJ2-5,TRBV4-2,.
TGTGCCACCAGCAGGACAGGCACAGGAGCTATAGAAGCTTTCTTT,CATSRTGTGAIEAFF,few,TRBJ1-1,TRBV15,.
TGTGCCAGCAGCCTGCGCCCGATTGGACAGGGGGCGGTCGGCACTGAAGCTTTCTTT,CASSLRPIGQGAVGTEAFF,.,TRBJ1-1,TRBV7-2,TRBD1
TGTGCCAGCAGTCCCCTTTTGTCTTACGGAAAGACCTATGGCTACACCTTC,CASSPLLSYGKTYGYTF,.,TRBJ1-2,TRBV6-9,.
TGCAGCTTAGGGGGCTACGGCTACACCTTC,CSLGGYGYTF,medium-sized,TRBJ1-2,TRBV20-1,TRBD1
TGTGCCAGCAGCCCCGGGGGTAGCGGCTCCACCGGGGAGCTGTTTTTT,CASSPGGSGSTGELFF,.,TRBJ2-2,TRBV7-3,.
TGTGCCAGCAGCTTTAAGGGCAGGGACACCGGGGAGCTGTTTTTT,CASSFKGRDTGELFF,few,TRBJ2-2,TRBV7-2,.
TGTGCCAGCAGCTCCCGGACTAGCGGGCCTGGGGAGCAGTACTTC,CASSSRTSGPGEQYF,.,TRBJ2-7,TRBV7-2,TRBD2
TGTGCCAGCAGCTTAAATAGCGGCGGGGCCGGGGAGCTGTTTTTT,CASSLNSGGAGELFF,medium-sized,TRBJ2-2,TRBV7-2,.
TGTGCCAGCAGTAAACGGGAGGCCTCCTACAATGAGCAGTTCTTC,CASSKREASYNEQFF,.,TRBJ2-1,TRBV6-1,TRBD2
TGCGCCAGCAGCTTGGGAGGGGGGGGCGAGTCACCCCTCCACTTT,CASSLGGGGESPLHF,few,TRBJ1-6,TRBV5-1,.
TGTGCCAGCCACCAAGGGAGCTACACTGAAGCTTTCTTT,CASHQGSYTEAFF,few,TRBJ1-1,TRBV6-9,.
TGCGCCAGCCAAGTTACATCGGTTCACAAAAGTCGGGCCAACGTCCTGACTTTC,CASQVTSVHKSRANVLTF,.,TRBJ2-6,TRBV5-1,.
TGCGCCAGCAGCCTATCCTCGGGGGGGACAGGCACAGATACGCAGTATTTT,CASSLSSGGTGTDTQYF,.,TRBJ2-3,TRBV5-1,.
TGTGCCAGTAGTAGCCCGGGACGCGAAAACACCATATATTTT,CASSSPGRENTIYF,large,TRBJ1-3,TRBV19,.
TGTGCCAGCAGTTTTGGACTAGCGGTGGCCGAGCAGTACTTC,CASSFGLAVAEQYF,.,TRBJ2-7,TRBV28,TRBD2
TGTGCCAGCAGTACAGGGATAGACTACGAGCAGTACTTC,CASSTGIDYEQYF,few,TRBJ2-7,TRBV6-9,.
TGTGCCAGCAGCTTGGACCTACATCCCCTCCACTTT,CASSLDLHPLHF,medium-sized,TRBJ1-6,TRBV7-2,.
TGTGCCAGCATTGATTGGGGGTTACGCTATGGCTACACCTTC,CASIDWGLRYGYTF,.,TRBJ1-2,TRBV2,.
TGCAGCGTTGGGGGGCTAGCGGGAGGTGTCGGAGAGACCCAGTACTTC,CSVGGLAGGVGETQYF,.,TRBJ2-5,TRBV29-1,TRBD2
TGCGCCAGCAGCCAAGACAGGCCAACCTCTGGCTACACCTTC,CASSQDRPTSGYTF,.,TRBJ1-2,TRBV7-2,.
TGTGCCACCACCATGAACACTGAAGCTTTCTTT,CATTMNTEAFF,medium-sized,TRBJ1-1,TRBV28,.
TGTGCCAGCAGCTTAGCTAGCGGGGCGACCTTAGGCTACGAGCAGTACTTC,CASSLASGATLGYEQYF,large,TRBJ2-7,TRBV7-9,TRBD2
TGCGCCAGCAGCTTGGCAGCGGGAGAGCTTGGCGAGCAGTACTTC,CASSLAAGELGEQYF,.,TRBJ2-7,TRBV5-1,TRBD2
TGTGCCAGCAGCCCCCTGAGCAGTCCGCGGGAGACCCAGTACTTC,CASSPLSSPRETQYF,.,TRBJ2-5,TRBV7-6,.
TGTGCCAGTAGTATGGGAGGTCACGCCCGCTCCTACGAGCAGTACTTC,CASSMGGHARSYEQYF,medium-sized,TRBJ2-7,TRBV19,.
TGTGCCAGCAGTTTAGTGGGGACCAGCACAGATACGCAGTATTTT,CASSLVGTSTDTQYF,.,TRBJ2-3,TRBV27,.
TGTGCCGGACAGGGAGGGAGCTCCTACGAGCAGTACTTC,CAGQGGSSYEQYF,.,TRBJ2-7,TRBV2,.
TGTGCCAGCAGCCAACGGGGTCCGACTTCCATAAGCTCCTACAATGAGCAGTTCTTC,CASSQRGPTSISSYNEQFF,.,TRBJ2-1,TRBV7-2,.
TGTGCCAGCAGCCGCCGGACAGGGAGGGGCGAGCAGTACTTC,CASSRRTGRGEQYF,.,TRBJ2-7,TRBV7-3,.
TGTGCCAGCAGCCCCAGGGTGACCTACGAGCAGTACTTC,CASSPRVTYEQYF,large,TRBJ2-7,TRBV27,.
TGTGCCAGCAGTTGGACAGGGGGCAACCAGCCCCAGCATTTT,CASSWTGGNQPQHF,few,TRBJ1-5,TRBV6-9,TRBD1
TGTGCCAGCTCACCACCAGGTTGGTCCACCGGGGAGCTGTTTTTT,CASSPPGWSTGELFF,few,TRBJ2-2,TRBV18,.
TGTGCCAGCAGTTTAGGGTTAGGAGGACAGCCCCAGCATTTT,CASSLGLGGQPQHF,.,TRBJ1-5,TRBV27,.
TGTGCCAGCGTGTGGACAGGCACTGAAGCTTTCTTT,CASVWTGTEAFF,.,TRBJ1-1,TRBV5-8,TRBD1
TGTGCCAGCAGTTTAAGGCTGACAGGAGACTATGGCTACACCTTC,CASSLRLTGDYGYTF,few,TRBJ1-2,TRBV27,.
TGCGCCAGCAGCTTGGCTGGGGAGTATTTTAATTCACCCCTCCACTTT,CASSLAGEYFNSPLHF,.,TRBJ1-6,TRBV5-1,.
TGTGCCAGCAGCTTAGCTAGCGGGGCGACCTTAGGCTACGAGCAGTACTTC,CASSLASGATLGYEQYF,.,TRBJ2-7,TRBV4-2,TRBD2
TGTGCCAGCTCACCACGACAGGGATATTACAATGAGCAGTTCTTC,CASSPRQGYYNEQFF,few,TRBJ2-1,TRBV18,TRBD1
TGTGCCAGCTCGCCAAGGATGCAGGGCACAGATACGCAGTATTTT,CASSPRMQGTDTQYF,.,TRBJ2-3,TRBV18,.
TGTGCCAGCAGCTCCCGGACTAGCGGGCCTGGGGAGCAGTACTTC,CASSSRTSGPGEQYF,few,TRBJ2-7,TRBV7-9,TRBD2
TGTGCCAGCAGCCCGGGACAGCACACAGATACGCAGTATTTT,CASSPGQHTDTQYF,few,TRBJ2-3,TRBV6-8,TRBD1
TGTGCCAGCAGTCTCGGTGTGGGGCTAGGGGGCTACACCTTC,CASSLGVGLGGYTF,.,TRBJ1-2,TRBV6-5,.
TGCGCCAGCAGCTTCTCTAGCGCCGCCCGGACCAATGAGCAGTTCTTC,CASSFSSAARTNEQFF,few,TRBJ2-1,TRBV5-1,.
TGTGCCAGCAGCTTATCGGTCCAGCCCCAGCATTTT,CASSLSVQPQHF,few,TRBJ1-5,TRBV7-8,.